Below, 9 T cell receptor beta chains from the same sample are listed, as sequenced in a study of blood T cell repertoires in COVID-19. Sequencing was performed with immunoSEQ multiplex PCR; in TCRdb, only in-frame clones are kept and a portion is missing. The repertoire holds more than 300,000 clones, with 87% as singletons. The sequencing input was PBMCs or T cells enriched from blood (not recorded which). The receptors originated from a woman aged 25 to 39 who had recovered from COVID-19.

The V and J genes are TRBV11-2 and TRBJ1-2; D not resolved. This CDR3 comprises 13 residues. The V gene's germline CDR1 is SGHAT and CDR2 FQNNGV. V dropped 3 bases and J dropped 4 bases, with 9 bases sitting between them. This CDR3 reads CASSFEGAYGYTF. In DNA, the CDR3 is TGTGCCAGCAGCTTCGAGGGAGCCTATGGCTACACCTTC.

The chain employs TRBV6-5 and TRBJ2-1, with D possibly TRBD1 on 5 matching bases. The CDR3 is 15 amino acids. V dropped 2 bases and J dropped 0 bases, with 8 bases sitting between them. Germline CDR1 MNHEY, CDR2 SVGAGI. CDR3: CASSYRGSSYNEQFF. CDR3 bases: TGTGCCAGCAGTTACAGGGGAAGCTCCTACAATGAGCAGTTCTTC.

This clone is a singleton in its sample. The gene calls are TRBV5-1 and TRBJ1-3; 7 bases fit TRBD1. The CDR3 loop spans 17 amino acids. Germline CDR1 and CDR2: SGHRS and YFSETQ. V shed 1 base, J shed 4 bases, and the junction held 11 bases outside the gene matches. CDR3 protein: CASSLTIRGSRGNTIYF. CDR3 nucleotides: TGCGCCAGCAGCTTGACGATCAGGGGGTCGCGGGGAAACACCATATATTTT. Full variable domain (missing parts from reference TRBV5-1 and TRBJ1-3): KAGVTQTPRYLIKTRGQQVTLSCSPISGHRSVSWYQQTPGQGLQFLFEYFSETQRNKGNFPGRFSGRQFSNSRSEMNVSTLELGDSALYLCASSLTIRGSRGNTIYFGEGSWLTVV.

The chain joins TRBV5-1 to TRBJ2-7, with D uncertain. Trimming cost V 2 bases and J 0 bases, with 9 bases left between them. From germline, CDR1 is SGHRS and CDR2 YFSETQ. The CDR3 totals 14 residues. Here the CDR3 DNA reads TGCGCCAGCAGCTTTAATATCGGCTCCTACGAGCAGTACTTC. It encodes CASSFNIGSYEQYF. The whole variable domain, remainder taken from reference TRBV5-1 and TRBJ2-7, is KAGVTQTPRYLIKTRGQQVTLSCSPISGHRSVSWYQQTPGQGLQFLFEYFSETQRNKGNFPGRFSGRQFSNSRSEMNVSTLELGDSALYLCASSFNIGSYEQYFGPGTRLTVT.

The chain has TRBV3-1 (or the pseudogene TRBV3-2) and TRBJ2-3, with 7 bases identical to TRBD1. The CDR3 consists of 14 residues. V shed 4 bases, J shed 2 bases, and the junction held 3 bases outside the gene matches. Germline CDR1 is LGHDT and CDR2 is YNNKEL (reference sequence). DNA of the CDR3: TGTGCCAGCAGCCCGGGACAGTACACAGATACGCAGTATTTT. Translated, it gives CASSPGQYTDTQYF.

This sequence joins TRBV11-2 and TRBJ2-7; 7 nucleotides agree with TRBD1. CDR1 SGHAT and CDR2 FQNNGV come from the germline V gene. With 0 bases clipped from V and 2 bases from J, the junction kept 1 base outside the gene matches. The CDR3 extends over 14 amino acids. The CDR3 bases are TGTGCCAGCAGCTTAGAGACAGGGCCCTACGAGCAGTACTTC. Translation: CASSLETGPYEQYF.

The V and J genes are TRBV29-1 and TRBJ1-2, with D possibly TRBD1 on 5 matching bases. The germline CDR1 and CDR2 sequences are SQVTM and ANQGSEA. Trimming took off 6 bases at V and 3 bases at J, with 23 bases between the two ends. The CDR3 runs to 16 residues. The DNA for the CDR3 is TGCAGCGTCTTCTCTGGTGGAAGGTCGGGGGACTATGGCTACACCTTC. Translation gives CSVFSGGRSGDYGYTF.

In regard to this clone: Different DNA sequences within this sample yield the same CDR3. This chain connects TRBV5-1 to TRBJ1-5; no reliable D call. Germline V gene sequence: CDR1 SGHRS, CDR2 YFSETQ. The CDR3 is 13 residues long. V gave up 1 base and J gave up 5 bases, with 7 bases separating them. This chain's CDR3 is CASSLSSDQPQHF. CDR3 nucleotide sequence: TGCGCCAGCAGCTTGAGTTCGGATCAGCCCCAGCATTTT.

The V call is TRBV19, the J call TRBJ1-5, with TRBD1 as a possible D gene (5 bases). Germline V gene lookup returns CDR1 LNHDA and CDR2 SQIVND (reference sequence). The CDR3 runs to 15 residues. The V end lost 3 bases, the J end lost 2 bases, and 11 bases lay between the germline ends. CDR3 bases: TGTGCCAGTAGTATCGGAGGGGTCGGCAATCAGCCCCAGCATTTT. Translated, it gives CASSIGGVGNQPQHF.